The clone carrying this TCR beta chain has a handful of counts. MiXCR, run by TCRdb on the 5' RACE reads, gives a single entry per CDR3 protein. Here the sample spans approximately 290,000 distinct CDR3 sequences, around 21% being singletons. The entry originates in a study of CD8 T cells in ankylosing spondylitis. CDR3 length: 14 residues. CDR1 and CDR2 (germline): PRHDT, FYEKMQ (reference sequence). V gave up 5 bases and J gave up 9 bases; unmatched junction bases: 11. Material: blood, either unsorted or a sorted T cell fraction (not recorded which). The sequence was collected from a female donor with ankylosing spondylitis or in good health (not recorded which). The chain combines TRBV13 with TRBJ2-7; 9 nucleotides agree with TRBD1. The CDR3 reads CASSPGQGITRQYF. CDR3 bases: TGTGCCAGCAGCCCTGGACAGGGGATTACGAGGCAGTACTTC.